These 17 T cell receptor beta chains were sequenced from one sample in a study of T cells in Graves' hyperthyroidism and ophthalmopathy. Amplification targeted TCR beta CDR3 regions from RNA transcripts. HTBI primers were used for first-round RT-PCR of the TCR CDR3. TCRdb fed the multiplex PCR reads into MiXCR, producing one record per CDR3 protein. The sample has 250,000 to 300,000 distinct CDR3 sequences, approximately 15% seen once; the top ten hold about an eighth. The material sequenced was blood. These receptors were obtained from a woman aged 35 to 49 with Graves' hyperthyroidism that later progressed to Graves' ophthalmopathy.

This clonotype was counted ten times or more. The chain uses TRBV28 and TRBJ2-5; D gene ambiguous. Between the trimmed V and J ends, which lost 7 bases and 2 bases, there was a span of 11 bases. The CDR3 is 13 amino acids. Germline lookup yields CDR1 MDHEN and CDR2 SYDVKM. CDR3 amino acids: CASNQAGQETQYF. The CDR3 nucleotides read TGTGCCAGCAATCAGGCTGGACAAGAGACCCAGTACTTC.

This clonotype was counted ten times or more. This chain joins TRBV13 and TRBJ1-6; D unclear. V was shortened by 0 bases and J by 2 bases, with 5 bases between the two germline ends. Germline V lookup: CDR1 PRHDT, CDR2 FYEKMQ (reference sequence). The CDR3 has 15 amino acids. The DNA for the CDR3 is TGTGCCAGCAGCTTAGGCCCCCCCTATAATTCACCCCTCCACTTT. Protein product: CASSLGPPYNSPLHF. The full variable domain, with the rest looked up from reference TRBV13 and TRBJ1-6, is AAGVIQSPRHLIKEKRETATLKCYPIPRHDTVYWYQQGPGQDPQFLISFYEKMQSDKGSIPDRFSAQQFSDYHSELNMSSLELGDSALYFCASSLGPPYNSPLHFGNGTRLTVT.

This clonotype was seen many times. V and J are TRBV5-1 and TRBJ1-6; D perhaps matches TRBD1 (5 bases). The V gene's germline CDR1 is SGHRS and CDR2 YFSETQ. This CDR3 contains 16 residues. Trimming shortened V by 0 bases and J by 7 bases, and 14 bases separated the two germline ends. This CDR3 reads CASSLAWAGDNSPLHF. CDR3 nucleotide sequence: TGCGCCAGCAGCTTGGCTTGGGCGGGGGACAATTCACCCCTCCACTTT.

The table lists this clonotype with many counts. The chain carries TRBV12-3 or TRBV12-4 and TRBJ2-6; a possible D gene is TRBD1 (6 bases). Trimming left V 3 bases short and J 3 bases short, with 9 bases between. The CDR3 runs 15 residues. CDR3 DNA sequence: TGTGCCAGCAGTTTGCCAGGGGTTGGGGCCAACGTCCTGACTTTC. Amino acids: CASSLPGVGANVLTF.

This clonotype occurred many times. V usage is TRBV5-1 and J usage is TRBJ1-1, with TRBD1 matching over 7 bases. The trim removed 4 bases at V and 0 bases at J, leaving 9 bases unmatched. Germline values: CDR1 SGHRS, CDR2 YFSETQ. The CDR3 runs to 16 residues. As DNA, the CDR3 is TGCGCCAGCAGCCTGCCTTCGGGACAGCTGAACACTGAAGCTTTCTTT. Amino acids: CASSLPSGQLNTEAFF.

This clonotype was seen more than once but under ten times. A clone one base away is much larger, so this may be a read error. As the CDR3 is not closed by the conserved phenylalanine or tryptophan, this likely results from a read error. The gene calls are TRBV28 and TRBJ1-5, with D perhaps matching TRBD1 (5 bases). The CDR3 has 15 residues. V dropped 6 bases and J dropped 3 bases, with 15 bases sitting between them. Germline assignment: CDR1 MDHEN and CDR2 SYDVKM. CDR3 nucleotides: TGTGCCAGCAGGTTGGGACCGACGTTCAATCAGCCCCAGCATCTT. Protein product: CASRLGPTFNQPQHL.

For this clonotype: This may be a read error: a much more frequent sequence differs by one nucleotide. The chain uses TRBV6-1 and TRBJ2-7; 9 bases agree with TRBD2. After removal of 6 bases from V and 2 bases from J, the junction contained 8 bases not matched to a gene. This CDR3 spans 15 amino acids. Germline V lookup: CDR1 MNHNS, CDR2 SASEGT. The CDR3 DNA reads as TGTGCCAGCAGGGAACAGGGCGGGGGGGCCTACGAGCAGTACTTC. Protein sequence: CASREQGGGAYEQYF.

There are many counts of this clonotype. The rearrangement links TRBV29-1 to TRBJ2-1; TRBD1 matches 7 bases. This CDR3 has 13 residues. Germline CDR1 SQVTM, CDR2 ANQGSEA. J was trimmed by 4 bases and V by 4 bases; bases with no gene match: 4. CDR3 nucleotides: TGCAGCGTTGGGGGACAGCAATACAATGAGCAGTTCTTC. Amino acids: CSVGGQQYNEQFF.

The chain combines TRBV6-1 with TRBJ2-7; 7 nucleotides match TRBD1. The CDR3 totals 14 residues. Trimming removed 4 bases from V and 2 bases from J; junction bases left unmatched: 5. Germline CDR1 MNHNS, CDR2 SASEGT. CDR3 sequence reads: CASSVNRGPYEQYF. In DNA, the CDR3 is TGTGCCAGCAGTGTAAACAGGGGCCCCTACGAGCAGTACTTC.

As to this clonotype: Possible read error: a much larger clone is one base away. No conserved phenylalanine or tryptophan is present at the end of the CDR3, so a read error is the likely explanation. The rearrangement joins TRBV12-3 or TRBV12-4 to TRBJ2-7, with D perhaps TRBD1 (6 bases). The CDR3 is made up of 15 amino acids. Trimming stripped 5 bases from V and 3 bases from J, with 17 bases between. The CDR3 coding sequence is TGTGCCAGCAGTGCGTACGGGACACCCCTCTACGAGCAGTACCTC. Its protein is CASSAYGTPLYEQYL.

The genes are TRBV11-2 and TRBJ2-7, with D possibly being TRBD1 or TRBD2 (6 bases each). Trimming removed 5 bases from V and 3 bases from J, with 17 bases in between. CDR1 and CDR2 (germline): SGHAT, FQNNGV. CDR3 length: 15 amino acids. The CDR3: CASSQGTFLDYEQYF. As DNA, the CDR3 is TGTGCCAGCAGCCAGGGGACTTTCCTCGACTACGAGCAGTACTTC.

The CDR3 region has the DNA TGTGCCAGCACCACTTCTTACGGACACGTTGCGCAGTACTTC. Its translation: CASTTSYGHVAQYF. This chain links TRBV7-9 with TRBJ2-7, with a weak D call TRBD1 (5 bases). Trimming took off 7 bases at V and 9 bases at J, with 22 bases between the two ends. The germline V gene encodes CDR1 SEHNR and CDR2 FQNEAQ (reference sequence). The CDR3 is 14 residues long.

The CDR3 sequence: CASSYWQGVGTDTQYF. As DNA, the CDR3 is TGTGCCAGCAGTTACTGGCAGGGTGTAGGCACAGATACGCAGTATTTT. The chain is built from TRBV6-2 or TRBV6-3 and TRBJ2-3; D possibly corresponds to TRBD1 (5 bases). There are 16 residues in the CDR3. V was trimmed by 1 base and J by 1 base, leaving 12 bases between them. Germline lookup yields CDR1 MNHEY and CDR2 SVGEGT.

This clonotype appeared a few times. The chain recombines TRBV29-1 with TRBJ2-1, with 9 bases matching TRBD2. From germline, CDR1 is SQVTM and CDR2 ANQGSEA. CDR3 size: 16 residues. V dropped 7 bases and J dropped 2; count of bases not matched to a gene: 12. CDR3 sequence reads: CSGSGALAGTYNEQFF. In nucleotides, the CDR3 is TGCAGCGGTTCAGGGGCCCTAGCGGGAACCTACAATGAGCAGTTCTTC.

The chain uses TRBV19 and TRBJ1-2, with 10 bases aligning to TRBD1. The CDR3 covers 13 residues. Unmatched junction bases numbered 3, after V lost 5 bases and J lost 6 bases. Germline CDR1 is LNHDA and CDR2 is SQIVND (reference sequence). DNA of the CDR3: TGTGCCAGTAGTCCGGGACAGGGGAATGGCTACACCTTC. Its translation is CASSPGQGNGYTF.

This clonotype was detected ten times or more. The chain has TRBV5-6 and TRBJ2-1, with D tentatively TRBD1 (6 bases). Germline-derived CDR1 and CDR2 are SGHDT and YYEEEE. V lost 0 bases and J 14 bases, leaving 12 bases between the germline ends. CDR3 length: 12 residues. The CDR3 loop reads CASSLGDTVKFF. As DNA, the CDR3 is TGTGCCAGCAGCTTGGGGGACACCGTTAAGTTCTTC.

This clonotype was recorded only once. V and J are TRBV2 and TRBJ2-7; no clear D gene. Trimming removed 10 bases at V and 3 bases at J, with 22 bases between. CDR3 length equals 15 residues. CDR1 and CDR2 (germline): SNHLY, FYNNEI. The CDR3 spells CATIPRASLVYEQYF. The DNA for the CDR3 is TGTGCCACCATCCCCCGGGCTAGTCTCGTCTACGAGCAGTACTTC.